Detailed here is one T cell receptor (beta chain). Other DNA sequences in this sample translate to the same CDR3. Generated by immunoSEQ multiplex PCR, the TCRdb table keeps only in-frame clones and is missing some. The repertoire consists of more than 350,000 clones, with about 89% occurring once and the leading ten covering about 10%. This entry belongs to a study of blood T cell repertoires in COVID-19. Study information: PBMCs, B-cell-depleted T cells, or T cells were the source of the cDNA or gDNA that made up the material.

The CDR3 is 15 residues long. V was clipped by 4 bases and J by 2 bases; unmatched bases: 8. In germline, CDR1 is SNHLY, CDR2 FYNNEI. This receptor was obtained from a woman in her 30s with COVID-19, enrolled during active disease. Input material: peripheral blood. V is TRBV2 and J is TRBJ2-7; TRBD1 matches at 7 bases. In nucleotides, the CDR3 is TGTGCCAGCAGTGCGACAGGGAAGGGAACCTACGAGCAGTACTTC. Amino acid sequence: CASSATGKGTYEQYF.